One T cell receptor beta chain is described in this entry. This record comes from a study of T cell changes during pregnancy in multiple sclerosis. Generated by immunoSEQ multiplex PCR, the TCRdb table keeps only in-frame clones and is missing some. The sample contains approximately 51,000 clones, around 93% of which appear only once. This material consisted of peripheral blood, taken in the second trimester of pregnancy. This TCR came from a female donor with multiple sclerosis, enrolled in a pregnancy study.

CDR3: CASSPGTSGYEQFF. CDR3 DNA: TGTGCCAGCAGCCCCGGGACTAGCGGTTACGAGCAGTTCTTC. The rearrangement joins TRBV5-4 to TRBJ2-1; 11 bases fit TRBD2. CDR1 is SGHNT and CDR2 is YYREEE in the germline V gene (reference sequence). This CDR3 has 14 amino acids. J gave up 10 bases and V 4 bases, and 7 bases lay outside the gene matches.